This TCR beta chain was recovered during a study of cytomegalovirus exposure and HLA in healthy donors. Healthy bone marrow donors made up the donor group. Germline loops: CDR1 MNHEY, CDR2 SMNVEV (reference sequence). This CDR3 is 14 amino acids long. The germline V and J ends were trimmed by 7 bases and 0 bases, with 9 bases remaining between them. A remark on this clone: Its antigen is currently unknown.

The PCR ran on 60 Vbeta and 13 Jbeta primers. Libraries were prepared by immunoSEQ multiplex PCR; TCRdb keeps only in-frame clonotypes and omits some of them. The sample has around 150,000 clones; approximately 79% are singletons. Study findings and constraints: A later analysis showed HLA-associated TCR beta chains outstripping equally common others in clonal expansion. An observed cluster of highly shared sequence variants was recorded as a likely sequencing artifact.

Sequenced sample: PBMCs. The chain recombines TRBV27 with TRBJ2-2, with D possibly matching TRBD2 (6 bases). The source is a man in his forties in good health and CMV-seropositive. The CDR3 DNA reads as TGTGCCAGCATGCGGGGCCCGAACACCGGGGAGCTGTTTTTT. It translates to CASMRGPNTGELFF.